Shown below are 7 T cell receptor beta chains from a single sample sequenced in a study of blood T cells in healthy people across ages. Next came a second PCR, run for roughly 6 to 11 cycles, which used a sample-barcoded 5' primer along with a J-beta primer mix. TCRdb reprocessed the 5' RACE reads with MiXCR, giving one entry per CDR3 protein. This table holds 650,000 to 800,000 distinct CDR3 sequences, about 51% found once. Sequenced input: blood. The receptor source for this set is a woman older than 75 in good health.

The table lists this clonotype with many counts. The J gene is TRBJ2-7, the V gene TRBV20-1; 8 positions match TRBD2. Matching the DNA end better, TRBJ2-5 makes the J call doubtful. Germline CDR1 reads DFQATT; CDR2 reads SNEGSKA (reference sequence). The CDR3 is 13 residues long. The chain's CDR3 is CSGRGLVIKTQYF. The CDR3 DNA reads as TGCAGCGGCCGGGGACTAGTGATAAAGACCCAGTACTTC.

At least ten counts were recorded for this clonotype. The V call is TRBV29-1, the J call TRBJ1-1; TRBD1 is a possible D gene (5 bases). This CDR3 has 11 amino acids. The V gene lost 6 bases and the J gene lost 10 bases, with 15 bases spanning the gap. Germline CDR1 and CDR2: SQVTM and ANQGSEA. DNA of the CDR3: TGCAGCGTCTTCGGATCGGGGGGAGCTTTCTTT. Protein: CSVFGSGGAFF.

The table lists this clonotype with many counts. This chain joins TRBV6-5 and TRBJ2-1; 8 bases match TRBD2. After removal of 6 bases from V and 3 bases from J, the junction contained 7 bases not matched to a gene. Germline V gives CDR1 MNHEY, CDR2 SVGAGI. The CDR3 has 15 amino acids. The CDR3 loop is CASRKAGLVYNEQFF. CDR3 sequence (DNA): TGTGCCAGCAGGAAAGCGGGACTAGTCTACAATGAGCAGTTCTTC.

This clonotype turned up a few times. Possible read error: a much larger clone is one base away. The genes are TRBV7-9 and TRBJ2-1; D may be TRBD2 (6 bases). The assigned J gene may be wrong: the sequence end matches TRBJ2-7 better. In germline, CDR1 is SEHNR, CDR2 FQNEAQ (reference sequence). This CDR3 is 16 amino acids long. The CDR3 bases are TGTGCCAGCAGCTTAGCGGTTAGCGGCTCCTACAATGAGCAGTACTTC. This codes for CASSLAVSGSYNEQYF.

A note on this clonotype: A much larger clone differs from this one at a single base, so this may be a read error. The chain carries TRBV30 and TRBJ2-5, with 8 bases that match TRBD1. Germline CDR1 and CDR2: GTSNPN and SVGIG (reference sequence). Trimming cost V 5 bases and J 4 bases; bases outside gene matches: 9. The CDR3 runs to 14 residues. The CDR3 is CAWGQGIVSETQYF. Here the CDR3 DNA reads TGTGCCTGGGGACAGGGTATCGTATCAGAGACCCAGTACTTC.

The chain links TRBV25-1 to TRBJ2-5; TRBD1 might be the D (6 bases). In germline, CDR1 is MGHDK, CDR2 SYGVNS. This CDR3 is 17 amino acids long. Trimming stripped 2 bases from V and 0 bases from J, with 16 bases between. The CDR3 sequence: CASSEGWGRGHQETQYF. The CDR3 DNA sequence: TGTGCCAGCAGTGAAGGGTGGGGCAGGGGCCACCAAGAGACCCAGTACTTC. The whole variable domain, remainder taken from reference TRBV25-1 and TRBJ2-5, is EADIYQTPRYLVIGTGKKITLECSQTMGHDKMYWYQQDPGMELHLIHYSYGVNSTEKGDLSSESTVSRIRTEHFPLTLESARPSHTSQYLCASSEGWGRGHQETQYFGPGTRLLVL.

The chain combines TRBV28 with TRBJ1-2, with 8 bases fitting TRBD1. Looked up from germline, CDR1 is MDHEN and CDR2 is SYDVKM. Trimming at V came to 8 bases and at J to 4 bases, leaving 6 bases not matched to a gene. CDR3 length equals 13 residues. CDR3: CASSTGGFYGYTF. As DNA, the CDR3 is TGTGCCAGCTCAACAGGGGGGTTCTATGGCTACACCTTC.